This T cell receptor (beta chain) emerged from a study of T cell responses to AZD1222 COVID-19 vaccine. Study at large: Doses given second, at about 4 or about 12 weeks, were pooled.

A note on this clone: What it binds is not known.

The V gene's germline CDR1 is SGHVS and CDR2 FQNEAQ. The V and J ends lost 7 bases and 8 bases respectively, with 8 bases between them. The CDR3 consists of 11 residues. The data were produced by immunoSEQ multiplex PCR, yet TCRdb's version contains in-frame clones alone and is incomplete. Seen here are under 140,000 clones, around 89% observed once, and the top ten hold around 1.6%. Whole-study findings and limits: Females made up more of the donors, who were largely white British, and clonal diversity may have come out too low. No repertoire was sampled before or during the peak T cell response, only after it. As reported, nearly half of all spike-specific TCRs target variant regions that are unmutated.

This TCR came from an adult in good health. The gene calls are TRBV7-8 and TRBJ2-2; D is ambiguous. The sequences come from peripheral blood, collected on day 0 of AZD1222 vaccination. CDR3 region: CASTPRGELFF. The DNA of the CDR3 is TGTGCCAGCACCCCCAGGGGGGAGCTGTTTTTT.